One and the same sample provided the 24 T cell receptor beta chains below, sequenced in a study of control samples from healthy donors and cancer patients. The assay was immunoSEQ multiplex PCR, and TCRdb's table has in-frame clones only and misses some. The sample lists approximately 70,000 clones, over 85% occurring once. The sequenced material came from PBMCs. These receptors all stem from a man aged 55 to 70 with lung cancer.

The chain employs TRBV7-3 and TRBJ1-2; 7 bases are a match to TRBD1. The CDR3 length is 15 residues. Trimming removed 5 bases from V and 0 bases from J; junction bases left unmatched: 6. Germline assignment: CDR1 SGHTA and CDR2 FQGTGA. The CDR3 DNA reads TGTGCCAGCAGCCCCAACAGGGGCGCTAACTATGGCTACACCTTC. It yields the protein CASSPNRGANYGYTF.

CDR3 in DNA: TGTGCCAGCCGAGACAGGGGGCCTAATCAGCCCCAGCATTTT. It specifies CASRDRGPNQPQHF. The chain uses TRBV27 and TRBJ1-5; 10 nucleotides match TRBD1. The CDR3 spans 14 residues. V lost 8 bases, J lost 4 bases, and 5 bases stayed unmatched. The germline CDR1 and CDR2 sequences are MNHEY and SMNVEV (reference sequence).

CDR3 protein: CASSLGTTNEKLFF. In DNA, the CDR3 is TGTGCCAGCAGTTTAGGGACAACTAATGAAAAACTGTTTTTT. The rearrangement uses TRBV27 and TRBJ1-4; D is unclear. Germline lookup yields CDR1 MNHEY and CDR2 SMNVEV (reference sequence). The CDR3 spans 14 residues. Trimming shortened V by 2 bases and J by 0 bases, and 4 bases separated the two germline ends.

This rearrangement joins TRBV7-3 to TRBJ2-1, with D perhaps TRBD1 (6 bases). Trimming pared 3 bases from V and 2 bases from J, leaving 14 bases between. Per the germline V gene, CDR1 is SGHTA and CDR2 is FQGTGA. The CDR3 length is 16 residues. The CDR3 loop reads CASSLVSDSPYNEQFF. Written as DNA, the CDR3 is TGTGCCAGCAGCTTGGTATCGGACAGCCCCTACAATGAGCAGTTCTTC.

Notes on this clone: Other DNA sequences in the same sample also yield this CDR3. This chain uses TRBV24-1 with TRBJ1-1, with a possible D match to TRBD1 (5 bases). CDR1 and CDR2 (germline): KGHDR, SFDVKD. The V end lost 6 bases, the J end lost 8 bases, and 12 bases lay between the germline ends. The length of the CDR3 is 12 residues. The CDR3 DNA sequence: TGTGCCACCAGTCGGCAGGGAACGGAAGCTTTCTTT. This codes for CATSRQGTEAFF.

CDR3 bases: TGTGCCAGCAGCTTAGAGTATGGACAGGTCAATGAGCAGTTCTTC. Translation gives CASSLEYGQVNEQFF. The rearrangement links TRBV11-2 to TRBJ2-1; 7 positions agree with TRBD1. Germline-derived CDR1 and CDR2 are SGHAT and FQNNGV. V dropped 0 bases and J dropped 6; count of bases not matched to a gene: 5. The CDR3 has 15 amino acids.

The V and J genes are TRBV9 and TRBJ2-1, with D possibly being TRBD1 (6 bases). Deletions cut 5 bases from V and 4 bases from J, with 19 bases between. CDR3 length equals 16 residues. Germline assignment: CDR1 SGDLS and CDR2 YYNGEE. Written as DNA, the CDR3 is TGTGCCAGCAGGCCAGATGACAGGACTGCATACAATGAGCAGTTCTTC. Encoded protein: CASRPDDRTAYNEQFF.

V gene TRBV3-1 (or the pseudogene TRBV3-2) combines with J gene TRBJ2-7; D call uncertain. This CDR3 is built from 12 residues. In germline, CDR1 is LGHDT, CDR2 YNNKEL (reference sequence). V dropped 11 bases and J dropped 3 bases, with 14 bases sitting between them. The CDR3 DNA follows: TGTGCCGTATCCCAGAGAGACTACGAGCAGTACTTC. Its protein is CAVSQRDYEQYF.

The chain carries TRBV6-2 or TRBV6-3 and TRBJ2-2; TRBD2 matches at 8 bases. J lost 6 bases, V lost 2 bases, and 8 bases had no gene match. CDR1 is MNHEY and CDR2 is SVGEGT in the germline V gene. The CDR3 is 16 residues long. CDR3 protein: CASSYMPSGYAGELFF. CDR3 DNA sequence: TGTGCCAGCAGTTACATGCCTAGCGGGTATGCCGGGGAGCTGTTTTTT.

In DNA form, the CDR3 reads TGTGCCAGCAGCAGAATCGGTATATCAACCCAAGGTGGCTACACCTTC. Its protein is CASSRIGISTQGGYTF. The genes are TRBV7-9 and TRBJ1-2; the D is unclear. The CDR3 length is 16 residues. Trimming shortened V by 5 bases and J by 7 bases, and 23 bases separated the two germline ends. Per germline, CDR1 SEHNR and CDR2 FQNEAQ (reference sequence).

This chain joins TRBV13 and TRBJ1-1; tentative D call: TRBD1 (6 bases). The CDR3 runs 18 residues. Germline V gene data show CDR1 as PRHDT and CDR2 as FYEKMQ (reference sequence). Trimming left V 2 bases short and J 5 bases short, with 24 bases between. CDR3 DNA sequence: TGTGCCAGCAGCTTACAAGATCTCGAGGGTGACAGGAGGACTGAAGCTTTCTTT. Translation: CASSLQDLEGDRRTEAFF. The full variable domain, completed using reference TRBV13 and TRBJ1-1, is AAGVIQSPRHLIKEKRETATLKCYPIPRHDTVYWYQQGPGQDPQFLISFYEKMQSDKGSIPDRFSAQQFSDYHSELNMSSLELGDSALYFCASSLQDLEGDRRTEAFFGQGTRLTVV.

The chain is built from TRBV7-3 and TRBJ2-2; no firm D call. The CDR3 is 16 residues long. Germline V gives CDR1 SGHTA, CDR2 FQGTGA. Trimming removed 1 base from V and 0 bases from J, with 9 bases in between. CDR3 in amino acids: CASSLNSPANTGELFF. In DNA, the CDR3 is TGTGCCAGCAGCTTAAACTCACCCGCGAACACCGGGGAGCTGTTTTTT.

J is TRBJ2-4 and V is TRBV9; 10 bases line up with TRBD1. This CDR3 has 16 amino acids. The germline CDR1 and CDR2 sequences are SGDLS and YYNGEE. The ends lost 2 bases at V and 3 bases at J; junction bases unmatched: 5. This CDR3 reads CASSVGQGLDKNIQYF. The CDR3 DNA sequence: TGTGCCAGCAGCGTGGGACAGGGGCTTGACAAAAACATTCAGTACTTC.

The gene calls are TRBV30 and TRBJ1-1; unclear D gene. V was shortened by 0 bases and J by 1 base, with 9 bases between the two germline ends. CDR1 and CDR2 from the germline V gene are GTSNPN and SVGIG (reference sequence). The CDR3 has 14 amino acids. CDR3 sequence (DNA): TGTGCCTGGAGTGTAGGAGGGTGGAACACTGAAGCTTTCTTT. Its protein product is CAWSVGGWNTEAFF.

The chain couples TRBV28 to TRBJ1-2; D gene uncertain. Trimming left V 3 bases short and J 0 bases short, with 14 bases between. The CDR3 runs to 16 residues. CDR1 is MDHEN, CDR2 SYDVKM, per germline. The CDR3 is CASSFVVRSTNYGYTF. Here the CDR3 DNA reads TGTGCCAGCAGTTTCGTGGTCAGGTCTACTAACTATGGCTACACCTTC.

The chain couples TRBV4-2 to TRBJ2-6, with TRBD2 as a possible D gene (5 bases). CDR3 length: 16 residues. The germline V and J ends were trimmed by 1 base and 2 bases, with 9 bases remaining between them. The germline V gene encodes CDR1 LGHNA and CDR2 YNFKEQ. Here the CDR3 DNA reads TGTGCCAGCAGCCAAGGTTCCGGGGCTGGGGCCAACGTCCTGACTTTC. It specifies CASSQGSGAGANVLTF.

This clone has only a few counts. This chain connects TRBV7-9 to TRBJ1-2; D ambiguous. The V gene lost 1 base and the J gene lost 6 bases, with 18 bases spanning the gap. Germline-derived CDR1 and CDR2 are SEHNR and FQNEAQ (reference sequence). The CDR3 length is 16 residues. The CDR3, as DNA: TGTGCCAGCAGCTTAGAACTAGGCATCGAAGGGAATGGCTACACCTTC. Protein: CASSLELGIEGNGYTF.

The rearrangement joins TRBV5-8 to TRBJ2-3; no clear D. The CDR3 totals 15 residues. Between the trimmed V and J ends, which lost 4 bases and 0 bases, there was a span of 12 bases. From germline, CDR1 is SGHTS and CDR2 YDEGEE. The CDR3 region is CASSEHPRSTDTQYF. The CDR3 DNA reads as TGTGCCAGCAGCGAGCACCCAAGAAGCACAGATACGCAGTATTTT.

The CDR3 nucleotides are TGTGCCAGCAGCTTTTTAACGGGGGGAGAGACCCAGTACTTC. It encodes CASSFLTGGETQYF. V usage is TRBV7-2 and J usage is TRBJ2-5, with 7 bases lining up with TRBD2. This CDR3 is built from 14 residues. Germline CDR1 SGHTA, CDR2 FQGNSA. Trimming took 3 bases from V and 4 from J; bases not matched to a gene: 5. Using reference TRBV7-2 and TRBJ2-5 for the parts outside the CDR3, the full variable domain is GAGVSQSPSNKVTEKGKDVELRCDPISGHTALYWYRQSLGQGLEFLIYFQGNSAPDKSGLPSDRFSAERTGGSVSTLTIQRTQQEDSAVYLCASSFLTGGETQYFGPGTRLLVL.

V and J are TRBV29-1 and TRBJ2-1; 14 bases match TRBD2. The germline gives CDR1 SQVTM, CDR2 ANQGSEA. The ends lost 7 bases at V and 3 bases at J; junction bases unmatched: 2. This CDR3 comprises 14 residues. The CDR3: CSGGLAGGYNEQFF. DNA for the CDR3: TGCAGCGGCGGACTAGCGGGGGGCTACAATGAGCAGTTCTTC.

This clone was seen a single time. The chain combines TRBV29-1 with TRBJ1-2; D gene unclear. Germline loops: CDR1 SQVTM, CDR2 ANQGSEA. This CDR3 has 12 residues. The V and J ends lost 2 bases and 3 bases respectively, with 7 bases between them. This CDR3 reads CSVETRDYGYTF. In nucleotides, the CDR3 is TGCAGCGTTGAAACCAGAGACTATGGCTACACCTTC.

This clone showed up just once. The chain links TRBV6-5 to TRBJ2-1; D possibly matches TRBD1 or TRBD2 (6 bases each). The CDR3 is 13 residues long. Germline loops: CDR1 MNHEY, CDR2 SVGAGI. The V and J ends lost 6 bases and 2 bases respectively, with 8 bases between them. The CDR3 protein is CASRGGPYNEQFF. Here the CDR3 DNA reads TGTGCCAGCAGGGGGGGCCCCTACAATGAGCAGTTCTTC.

This clone was observed a single time. The gene calls are TRBV9 and TRBJ1-1; a weak D match, TRBD1 (5 bases). Trimming pared 4 bases from V and 7 bases from J, leaving 11 bases between. The CDR3 loop spans 12 amino acids. Germline V gene lookup returns CDR1 SGDLS and CDR2 YYNGEE. CDR3 in DNA: TGTGCCAGCAGCCCGCAGGGAAGTGAAGCTTTCTTT. Translating gives CASSPQGSEAFF.

This clone occurred once. The chain is built from TRBV5-1 and TRBJ2-3; TRBD2 matches 14 bases. J was trimmed by 2 bases and V by 2 bases; bases with no gene match: 7. The CDR3 runs to 18 residues. Germline V lookup: CDR1 SGHRS, CDR2 YFSETQ. In DNA form, the CDR3 reads TGCGCCAGCAGCTTCCATTGGACTAGCGGGGGGCCCACAGATACGCAGTATTTT. This encodes CASSFHWTSGGPTDTQYF. Full variable domain (remainder filled in from reference TRBV5-1 and TRBJ2-3): KAGVTQTPRYLIKTRGQQVTLSCSPISGHRSVSWYQQTPGQGLQFLFEYFSETQRNKGNFPGRFSGRQFSNSRSEMNVSTLELGDSALYLCASSFHWTSGGPTDTQYFGPGTRLTVL.